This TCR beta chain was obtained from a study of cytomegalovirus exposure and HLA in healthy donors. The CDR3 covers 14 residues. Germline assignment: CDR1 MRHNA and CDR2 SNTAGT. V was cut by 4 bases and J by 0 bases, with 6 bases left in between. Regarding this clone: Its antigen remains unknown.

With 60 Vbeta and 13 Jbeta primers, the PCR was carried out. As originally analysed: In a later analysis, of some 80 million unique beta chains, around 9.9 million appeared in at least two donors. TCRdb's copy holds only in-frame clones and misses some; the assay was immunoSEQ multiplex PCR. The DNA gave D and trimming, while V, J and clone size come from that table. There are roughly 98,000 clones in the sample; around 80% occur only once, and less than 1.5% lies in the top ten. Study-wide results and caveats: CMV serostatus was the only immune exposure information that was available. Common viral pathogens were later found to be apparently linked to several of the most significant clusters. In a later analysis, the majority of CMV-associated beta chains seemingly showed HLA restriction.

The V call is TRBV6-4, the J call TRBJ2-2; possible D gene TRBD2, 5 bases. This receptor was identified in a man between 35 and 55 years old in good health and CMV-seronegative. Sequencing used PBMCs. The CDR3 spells CASSGRPNTGELFF. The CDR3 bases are TGTGCCAGCAGTGGGAGGCCGAACACCGGGGAGCTGTTTTTT.